This entry describes one T cell receptor beta chain. The antigen remains undetermined. This entry belongs to a study of cytomegalovirus exposure and HLA in healthy donors. Whole-study findings and limits: Sequence variants that were highly shared formed a cluster that was likely a sequencing artifact. Later genetic work tied a missense DCLRE1C variant to beta-chain V and J trimming.

The study ran its PCR with 60 Vbeta and 13 Jbeta primers. TCRdb's table, derived via immunoSEQ multiplex PCR, lists solely in-frame clones and lacks some. The sample includes roughly 160,000 clones, approximately 88% of them seen just once. The CDR3 extends over 15 amino acids. V lost 4 bases, J lost 10 bases, and 18 bases stayed unmatched. Looked up from germline, CDR1 is SQVTM and CDR2 is ANQGSEA. Sequenced: PBMCs. This clonotype was obtained from a boy aged 2-15 years in good health and CMV-seronegative. The V and J genes are TRBV29-1 and TRBJ1-2; 7 bases are a match to TRBD1. In DNA form, the CDR3 reads TGCAGCGTTGGGGACAGCCCCTACTCACCCAAGTTCTACACCTTC. This gives the protein CSVGDSPYSPKFYTF.